The clone carrying this T cell receptor (beta chain) was seen repeatedly, ten times or more. The read is 3 residues too short to cover the CDR3 end, so that end is filled in from the germline J gene. This entry is derived from a study of T cell clonality in common variable immunodeficiency. In germline, CDR1 is SGHRS, CDR2 YFSETQ. This CDR3 spans 16 amino acids. The V end lost 2 bases, the J end lost 1 base, and 12 bases lay between the germline ends. Libraries were prepared by immunoSEQ multiplex PCR; TCRdb keeps only in-frame clonotypes and omits some of them. This sample has about 64,000 clones, each found more than once.

The J gene is TRBJ1-4, the V gene TRBV5-1; D uncertain. Input material: peripheral blood mononuclear cells. This receptor was taken from a person between 18 and 75 years old in good health. CDR3 amino acids: CASSFNRGGTNEKLFF. The covered CDR3 bases are TGCGCCAGCAGCTTTAACCGGGGTGGAACTAATGAAAAA. Full variable domain (missing parts from reference TRBV5-1 and TRBJ1-4): KAGVTQTPRYLIKTRGQQVTLSCSPISGHRSVSWYQQTPGQGLQFLFEYFSETQRNKGNFPGRFSGRQFSNSRSEMNVSTLELGDSALYLCASSFNRGGTNEKLFFGSGTQLSVL.